This is a list of T cell receptor beta chains from one sample in a study of T cells in Graves' hyperthyroidism and ophthalmopathy. From the multiplex PCR reads, TCRdb called clonotypes with MiXCR, one entry per CDR3 protein. The sample has some 490,000 distinct CDR3 sequences; about 22% are singletons. The specimen sequenced was blood. The receptors shown here come from a woman between 70 and 85 years old with Graves' ophthalmopathy. Both conserved end residues are part of each CDR3. D genes are given only for firm matches. Clone size, where shown, is once, few, many, or a class for clones that have expanded.

d_gene	j_gene	v_gene	abundance	CDR3aa	CDR3nt
-	TRBJ2-7	TRBV18	few	CASRSSSGGYEQYF	TGTGCCAGCCGGAGCTCTTCAGGGGGGTACGAGCAGTACTTC
-	TRBJ1-6	TRBV12-3/TRBV12-4	few	CASSKNPGPRFYSPLHF	TGTGCCAGCAGCAAAAATCCGGGACCTAGATTTTATTCACCCCTCCACTTT
TRBD1	TRBJ2-3	TRBV25-1	many	CASSEGDRDTDTQYF	TGTGCCAGCAGTGAAGGGGACAGGGACACAGATACGCAGTATTTT
-	TRBJ2-7	TRBV7-2	-	CASSLVGLSSYEQYF	TGTGCCAGCAGCTTAGTTGGACTCAGCTCCTACGAGCAGTACTTC
TRBD1	TRBJ2-7	TRBV19	-	CASSIETGISYEQYF	TGTGCCAGTAGTATTGAGACAGGGATCTCCTACGAGCAGTACTTC
-	TRBJ1-5	TRBV6-2/TRBV6-3	-	CASSYLFGGQKPQHF	TGTGCCAGCAGTTACCTATTCGGGGGGCAGAAACCCCAGCATTTT
TRBD2	TRBJ2-1	TRBV20-1	-	CSARLAGRREGQFF	TGCAGTGCTAGGTTAGCGGGACGCCGGGAGGGGCAGTTCTTC
-	TRBJ2-3	TRBV28	many	CASSLSGITQYF	TGTGCCAGCAGTTTATCAGGAATTACGCAGTATTTT
-	TRBJ1-2	TRBV20-1	-	CSAFSPGVGYGYTF	TGCAGTGCCTTTAGCCCGGGGGTTGGATATGGCTACACCTTC
-	TRBJ1-5	TRBV20-1	-	CSASLGNRGNQPQHF	TGCAGTGCTTCCCTGGGGAACCGAGGCAATCAGCCCCAGCATTTT
-	TRBJ2-6	TRBV6-1	few	CASSGAGSYGANVLTF	TGTGCCAGCAGTGGGGCGGGATCTTATGGGGCCAACGTCCTGACTTTC
-	TRBJ2-3	TRBV29-1	few	CSVSPGDTQYF	TGCAGCGTTTCCCCTGGGGATACGCAGTATTTT
TRBD2	TRBJ2-3	TRBV7-2	many	CASSSRLAGMADTQYF	TGTGCCAGCAGCTCGAGACTAGCGGGTATGGCAGATACGCAGTATTTT
-	TRBJ1-2	TRBV7-3	few	CASSLFTANYGYTF	TGTGCCAGCAGCTTATTCACCGCTAACTATGGCTACACCTTC
-	TRBJ1-5	TRBV15	-	CATSRLGNGNQPQHF	TGTGCCACCAGCAGACTGGGTAATGGCAATCAGCCCCAGCATTTT
-	TRBJ2-2	TRBV5-1	-	CASSLDWRGANTGELFF	TGCGCCAGCAGCTTGGATTGGCGGGGCGCGAACACCGGGGAGCTGTTTTTT
TRBD2	TRBJ2-5	TRBV28	few	CASSFLAGVGTQYF	TGTGCCAGCAGTTTCTTGGCGGGAGTGGGGACCCAGTACTTC
TRBD2	TRBJ2-7	TRBV6-1	-	CASSPGLAGAYEKYF	TGTGCCAGCAGTCCGGGACTAGCGGGGGCCTACGAGAAGTACTTC